This T cell receptor beta chain was found in a study of OX40 agonist ivuxolimab in advanced cancers. Broadly, across the study: The costimulatory receptor OX40 (CD134) was targeted by ivuxolimab, a fully human IgG2 agonistic monoclonal antibody. Intravenous ivuxolimab was administered to patients every 2 weeks at six dose levels: 0.01, 0.1, 0.3, 1.5, 3 and 10 mg/kg. Of the 50 or so patients in dose escalation, about 20 had hepatocellular carcinoma, around 15 had melanoma, 9 had renal cell carcinoma and 9 had head and neck cancer. In the dose-escalation cohort, roughly 80% of patients were male, and the mean age was approximately 64 years, with a range of about 23 to 90. Patients were allowed to have had prior anti-PD-1, anti-PD-L1 or anti-CTLA-4 therapy, and roughly two fifths of the dose-escalation patients had been treated with checkpoint inhibitors. Three dose-escalation patients achieved partial responses, one with hepatocellular carcinoma and two with cutaneous melanoma. The point of sequencing TCRbeta in the periphery was to test whether ivuxolimab changed TCR sequence diversity and drove clonal T-cell expansion. The paper covers the monotherapy dose-escalation part of the phase I ivuxolimab trial, which included N ≈ 50 patients. The research as a whole found: After ivuxolimab, CD8+ T cells had more expanded clones than CD4+ T cells on average. In partial responders in the 0.1-3.0 mg/kg groups, normalized peripheral clonal expansion was found to be among the lowest, especially among CD8+ T cells. Which antigens the clonally expanded peripheral T cells were specific for was not determined. At doses of 0.1 to 3.0 mg/kg, clonal expansion of both CD4+ and CD8+ blood T cells was observed from baseline to week 6. Low levels of normalized T-cell clonal expansion were also seen in some patients who did not respond.

The trial excluded patients who had a history of autoimmune disease or were on systemic immunosuppression. Peripheral blood for TCR sequencing was collected from all dose cohorts at baseline, on cycle 4 day 1, and on cycle 7 day 1. The samples were drawn from a first-in-human, open-label, multicenter phase I dose-escalation trial of ivuxolimab. The trial enrolled adults with locally advanced or metastatic head and neck squamous cell, hepatocellular, melanoma or renal cell carcinoma. CD4+ and CD8+ T cells were sorted separately from peripheral blood before TCR sequencing. The CDR1 and CDR2 encoded by the germline V gene are MGHDK and SYGVNS. V was cut back by 7 bases and J by 0 bases, leaving a gap of 16 bases between them. The CDR3 goes from the cysteine to the phenylalanine over 17 residues. Only CDR3 DNA remains: 51 bases, in frame from the first base. To note about this clone: It lacks a known antigen. It has no much larger one-base neighbor in the sample; base qualities were not kept.

Genomic DNA was extracted from sorted cells for sequencing of the TCRbeta CDR3 region. The immunoSEQ Assay was used for sequencing of TCRbeta CDR3 regions. Drawn from immuneACCESS, this table holds only the in-frame rearrangements with V and J called that TCRdb kept. Clones are partly lost; checked studies trace under half to an unresolved V gene and leave the rest unexplained. The table for this sample lists around 48,000 clones; 70% to 85% of them were counted only once. Of the sample, 1.1% falls within the top ten clones. Recombination joined TRBV25-1 with TRBJ2-6, with TRBD2 tentatively as D gene (8 bases match). This specimen was CD4+ or CD8+ T cells sorted from blood, taken in a trial of the OX40 agonist ivuxolimab. The source of this sequence is an adult with an advanced solid tumor such as melanoma, head and neck, liver or kidney cancer. The DNA sequence is TGTGCCAGCACCGGGAGGGACAGAAACTCTGGGGCCAACGTCCTGACTTTC. Its protein is CASTGRDRNSGANVLTF.